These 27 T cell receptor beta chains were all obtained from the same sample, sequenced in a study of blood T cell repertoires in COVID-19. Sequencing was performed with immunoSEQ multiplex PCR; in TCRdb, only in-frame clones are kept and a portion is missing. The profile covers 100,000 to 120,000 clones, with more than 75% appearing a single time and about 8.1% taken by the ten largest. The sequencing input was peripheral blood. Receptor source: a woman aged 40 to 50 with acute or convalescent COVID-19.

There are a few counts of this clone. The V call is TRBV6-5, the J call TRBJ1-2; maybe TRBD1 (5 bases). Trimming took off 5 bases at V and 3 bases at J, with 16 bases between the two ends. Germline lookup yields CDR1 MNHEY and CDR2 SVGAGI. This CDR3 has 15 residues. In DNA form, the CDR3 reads TGTGCCAGCAGTCAACCCTCCGGGGGGTACTATGGCTACACCTTC. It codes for CASSQPSGGYYGYTF.

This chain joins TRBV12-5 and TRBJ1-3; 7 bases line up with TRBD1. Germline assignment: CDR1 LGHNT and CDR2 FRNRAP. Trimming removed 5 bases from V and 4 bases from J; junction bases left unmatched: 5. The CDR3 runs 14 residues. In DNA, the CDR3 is TGTGCTAGTGGTCCCCGGACAGGAGGAAACACCATATATTTT. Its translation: CASGPRTGGNTIYF.

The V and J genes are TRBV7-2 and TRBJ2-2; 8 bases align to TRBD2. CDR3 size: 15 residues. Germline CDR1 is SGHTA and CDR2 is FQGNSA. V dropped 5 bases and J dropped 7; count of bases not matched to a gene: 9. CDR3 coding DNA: TGTGCCAGCAGCCAAAATAGCGGGGCGGTCGGGGAGCTGTTTTTT. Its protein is CASSQNSGAVGELFF.

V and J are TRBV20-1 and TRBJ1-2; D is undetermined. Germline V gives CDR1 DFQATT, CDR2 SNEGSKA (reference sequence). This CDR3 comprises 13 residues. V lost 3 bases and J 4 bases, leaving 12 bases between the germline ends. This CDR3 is CSASSQKTYGYTF. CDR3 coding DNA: TGCAGTGCTAGTTCACAGAAAACCTATGGCTACACCTTC.

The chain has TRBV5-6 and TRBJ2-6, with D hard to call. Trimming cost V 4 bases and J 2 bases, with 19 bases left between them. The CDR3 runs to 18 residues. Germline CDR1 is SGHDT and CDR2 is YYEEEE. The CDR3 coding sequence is TGTGCCAGCAGCCCGTGGTCACGAGTTCCTACTGGGGCCAACGTCCTGACTTTC. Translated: CASSPWSRVPTGANVLTF.

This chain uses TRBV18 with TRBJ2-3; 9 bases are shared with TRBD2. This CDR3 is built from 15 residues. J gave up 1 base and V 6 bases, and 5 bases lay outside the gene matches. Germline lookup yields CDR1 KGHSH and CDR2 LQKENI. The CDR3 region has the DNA TGTGCCAGCTCGGCCCTAGCGGGACGCACAGATACGCAGTATTTT. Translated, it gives CASSALAGRTDTQYF.

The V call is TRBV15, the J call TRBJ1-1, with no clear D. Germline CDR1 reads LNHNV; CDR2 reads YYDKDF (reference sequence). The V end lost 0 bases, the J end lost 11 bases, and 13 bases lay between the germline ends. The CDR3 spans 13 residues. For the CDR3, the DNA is TGTGCCACCAGCAGAGATGGGCGTGGTGACGCTTTCTTT. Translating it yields CATSRDGRGDAFF.

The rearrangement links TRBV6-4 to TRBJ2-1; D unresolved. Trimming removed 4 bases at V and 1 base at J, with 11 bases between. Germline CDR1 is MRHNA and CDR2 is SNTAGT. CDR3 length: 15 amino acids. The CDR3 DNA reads TGTGCCAGCAGTGCAGAGACTGGATCCTACAATGAGCAGTTCTTC. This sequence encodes CASSAETGSYNEQFF.

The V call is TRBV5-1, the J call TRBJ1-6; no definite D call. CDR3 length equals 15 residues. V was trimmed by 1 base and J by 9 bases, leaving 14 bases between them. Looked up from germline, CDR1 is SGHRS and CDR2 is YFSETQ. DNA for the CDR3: TGCGCCAGCAGCTTGTTGACTCCATTAGGTTCACCCCTCCACTTT. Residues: CASSLLTPLGSPLHF.

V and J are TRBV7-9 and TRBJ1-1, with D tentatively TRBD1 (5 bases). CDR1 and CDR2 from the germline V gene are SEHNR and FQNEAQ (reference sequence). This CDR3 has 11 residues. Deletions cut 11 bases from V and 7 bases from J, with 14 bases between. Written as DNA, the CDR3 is TGTGCCGGCGACAGATTGGTTGAAGCTTTCTTT. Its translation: CAGDRLVEAFF.

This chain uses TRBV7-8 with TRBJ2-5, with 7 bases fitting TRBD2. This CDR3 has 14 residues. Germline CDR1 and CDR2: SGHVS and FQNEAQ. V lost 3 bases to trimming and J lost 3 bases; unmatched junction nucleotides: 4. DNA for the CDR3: TGTGCCAGCAGCTTGGTCGGGGGGAAAGAGACCCAGTACTTC. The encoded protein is CASSLVGGKETQYF.

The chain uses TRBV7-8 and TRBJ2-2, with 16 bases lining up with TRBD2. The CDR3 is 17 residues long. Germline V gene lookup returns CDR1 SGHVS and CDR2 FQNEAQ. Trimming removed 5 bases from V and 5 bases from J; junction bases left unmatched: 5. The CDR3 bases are TGTGCCAGCAGCATGGGACTAGCGGGGGGGCGAACCGGGGAGCTGTTTTTT. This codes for CASSMGLAGGRTGELFF.

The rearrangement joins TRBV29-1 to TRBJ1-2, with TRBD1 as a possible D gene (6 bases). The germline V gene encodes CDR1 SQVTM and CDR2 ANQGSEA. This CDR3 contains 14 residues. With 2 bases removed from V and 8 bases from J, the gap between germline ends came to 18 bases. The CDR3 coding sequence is TGCAGCGTTGAATGGCAGGGGACCTCTAGGGGCTACACCTTC. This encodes CSVEWQGTSRGYTF.

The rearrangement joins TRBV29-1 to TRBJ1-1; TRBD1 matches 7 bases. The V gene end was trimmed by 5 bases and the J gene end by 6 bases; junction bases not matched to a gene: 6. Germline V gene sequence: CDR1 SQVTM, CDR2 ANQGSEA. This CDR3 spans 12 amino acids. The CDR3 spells CSVTRDRAEAFF. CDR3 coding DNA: TGCAGCGTTACGAGGGACAGAGCTGAAGCTTTCTTT.

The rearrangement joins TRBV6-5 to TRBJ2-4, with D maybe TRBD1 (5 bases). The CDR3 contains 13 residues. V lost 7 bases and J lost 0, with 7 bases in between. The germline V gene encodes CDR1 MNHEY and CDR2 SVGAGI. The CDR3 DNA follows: TGTGCCAGCAAGGGGATAGCCAAAAACATTCAGTACTTC. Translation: CASKGIAKNIQYF.

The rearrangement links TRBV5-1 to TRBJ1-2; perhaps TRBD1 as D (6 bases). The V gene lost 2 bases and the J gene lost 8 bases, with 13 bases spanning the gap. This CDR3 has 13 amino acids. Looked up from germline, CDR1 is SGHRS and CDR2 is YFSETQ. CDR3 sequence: CASSLQGADGYTF. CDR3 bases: TGCGCCAGCAGCTTACAGGGAGCCGACGGCTACACCTTC.

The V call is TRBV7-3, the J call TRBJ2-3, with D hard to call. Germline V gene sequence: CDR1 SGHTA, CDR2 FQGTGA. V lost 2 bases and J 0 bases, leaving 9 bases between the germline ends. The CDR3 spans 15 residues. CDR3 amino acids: CASSLLTLSTDTQYF. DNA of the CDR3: TGTGCCAGCAGCTTACTTACTTTAAGCACAGATACGCAGTATTTT.

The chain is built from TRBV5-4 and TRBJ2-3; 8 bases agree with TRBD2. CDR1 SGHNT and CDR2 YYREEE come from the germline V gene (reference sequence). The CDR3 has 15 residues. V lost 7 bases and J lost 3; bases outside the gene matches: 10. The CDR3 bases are TGTGCCAGCCTACCGTCCGGGACTAGTACAGATACGCAGTATTTT. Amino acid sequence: CASLPSGTSTDTQYF.

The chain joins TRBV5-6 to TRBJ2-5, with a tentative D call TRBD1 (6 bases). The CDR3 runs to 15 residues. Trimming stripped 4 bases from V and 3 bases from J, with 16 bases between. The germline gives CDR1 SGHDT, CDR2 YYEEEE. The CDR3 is CASSRSLRQEETQYF. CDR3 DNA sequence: TGTGCCAGCAGCCGTTCTCTTAGACAGGAAGAGACCCAGTACTTC.

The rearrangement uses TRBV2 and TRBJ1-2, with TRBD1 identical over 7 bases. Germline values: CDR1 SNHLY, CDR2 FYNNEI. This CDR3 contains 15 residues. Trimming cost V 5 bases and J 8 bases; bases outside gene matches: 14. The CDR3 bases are TGTGCCAGCAGTCCCGAGACAGGGATTCTTGCGGGCTACACCTTC. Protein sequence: CASSPETGILAGYTF. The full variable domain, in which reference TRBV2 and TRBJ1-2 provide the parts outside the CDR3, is EPEVTQTPSHQVTQMGQEVILRCVPISNHLYFYWYRQILGQKVEFLVSFYNNEISEKSEIFDDQFSVERPDGSNFTLKIRSTKLEDSAMYFCASSPETGILAGYTFGSGTRLTVV.

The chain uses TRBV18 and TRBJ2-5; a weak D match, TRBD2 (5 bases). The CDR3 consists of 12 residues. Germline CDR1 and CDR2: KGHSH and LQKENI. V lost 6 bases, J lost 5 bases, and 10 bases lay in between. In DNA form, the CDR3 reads TGTGCCAGCTCCTCTCCGGGGGAGACCCAGTACTTC. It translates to CASSSPGETQYF.

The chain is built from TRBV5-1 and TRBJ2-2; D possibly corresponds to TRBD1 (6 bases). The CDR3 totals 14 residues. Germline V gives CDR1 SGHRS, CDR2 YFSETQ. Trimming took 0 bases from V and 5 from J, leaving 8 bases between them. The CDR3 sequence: CASSLDRETGELFF. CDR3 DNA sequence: TGCGCCAGCAGCTTGGACAGGGAAACCGGGGAGCTGTTTTTT. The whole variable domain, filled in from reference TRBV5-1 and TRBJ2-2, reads KAGVTQTPRYLIKTRGQQVTLSCSPISGHRSVSWYQQTPGQGLQFLFEYFSETQRNKGNFPGRFSGRQFSNSRSEMNVSTLELGDSALYLCASSLDRETGELFFGEGSRLTVL.

The CDR3 region is CAWKMSLYEQYF. DNA for the CDR3: TGTGCCTGGAAGATGAGCCTCTACGAGCAGTACTTC. The chain couples TRBV30 to TRBJ2-7; D gene uncertain. This CDR3 region has 12 residues. The germline CDR1 and CDR2 sequences are GTSNPN and SVGIG (reference sequence). Trimming took 4 bases from V and 3 from J, leaving 10 bases between them.

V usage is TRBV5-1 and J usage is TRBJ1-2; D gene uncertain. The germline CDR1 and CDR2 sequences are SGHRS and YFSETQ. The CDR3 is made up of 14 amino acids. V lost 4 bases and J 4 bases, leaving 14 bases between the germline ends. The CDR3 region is CASSTLEGSYGYTF. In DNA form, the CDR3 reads TGCGCCAGCAGCACCCTCGAGGGTTCCTATGGCTACACCTTC.

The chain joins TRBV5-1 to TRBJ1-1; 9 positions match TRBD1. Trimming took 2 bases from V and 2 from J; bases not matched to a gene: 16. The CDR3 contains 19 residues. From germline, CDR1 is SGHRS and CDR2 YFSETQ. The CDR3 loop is CASSFFWGDREDFNTEAFF. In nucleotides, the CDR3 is TGCGCCAGCAGCTTTTTCTGGGGGGACAGGGAAGATTTTAACACTGAAGCTTTCTTT.

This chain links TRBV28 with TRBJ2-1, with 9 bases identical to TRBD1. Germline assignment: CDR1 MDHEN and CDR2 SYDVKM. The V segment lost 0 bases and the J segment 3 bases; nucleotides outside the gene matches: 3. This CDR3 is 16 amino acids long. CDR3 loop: CASSLWGTGNYNEQFF. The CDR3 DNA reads TGTGCCAGCAGTTTATGGGGGACAGGGAACTACAATGAGCAGTTCTTC.

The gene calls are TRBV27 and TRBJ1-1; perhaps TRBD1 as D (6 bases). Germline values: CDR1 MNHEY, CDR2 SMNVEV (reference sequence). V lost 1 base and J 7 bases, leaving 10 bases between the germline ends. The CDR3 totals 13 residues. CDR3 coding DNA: TGTGCCAGCAGTTTATGGGGGGGGCGTGAAGCTTTCTTT. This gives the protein CASSLWGGREAFF.